Below are 8 T cell receptor beta chains sequenced from a single sample in a study of blood T cells in healthy people across ages. The authors ran a second PCR of 7 to 11 cycles using a sample-barcoded 5' primer and a J-beta primer mix. TCRdb re-derived calls from the 5' RACE reads in MiXCR, one entry per CDR3 protein. In the table there are approximately 2,000,000 distinct CDR3 sequences, approximately 40% of which are singletons. The sample taken for sequencing was blood. The receptor set was obtained from a human donor in good health.

The chain couples TRBV7-8 to TRBJ2-7; 7 positions agree with TRBD2. CDR3 length: 12 residues. Germline CDR1 reads SGHVS; CDR2 reads FQNEAQ. V lost 4 bases and J lost 5; bases outside the gene matches: 2. The CDR3 DNA reads as TGTGCCAGCAGCTGGGGAGGGAACGAGCAGTACTTC. This translates into CASSWGGNEQYF.

V gene TRBV4-2 combines with J gene TRBJ1-4; D remains unclear. With 0 bases removed from V and 7 bases from J, the gap between germline ends came to 6 bases. CDR1 is LGHNA and CDR2 is YNFKEQ in the germline V gene. CDR3 length: 13 residues. CDR3 sequence (DNA): TGTGCCAGCAGCCAAGAAGACTCTGAAAAACTGTTTTTT. Its translation is CASSQEDSEKLFF.

V and J are TRBV20-1 and TRBJ2-1; D tentatively fits TRBD1 or TRBD2 (5 bases each). V was clipped by 3 bases and J by 6 bases, with 12 bases between them. The CDR3 sequence is 13 residues long. CDR1 is DFQATT, CDR2 SNEGSKA, per germline (reference sequence). CDR3 coding DNA: TGCAGTGCTAGGTGGGACGTACCCAATGAGCAGTTCTTC. Its translation is CSARWDVPNEQFF.

The chain links TRBV20-1 to TRBJ1-1; the D gene is possibly TRBD1 (5 bases). The CDR3 extends over 11 amino acids. The V and J ends lost 5 bases and 11 bases respectively, with 15 bases between them. Looked up from germline, CDR1 is DFQATT and CDR2 is SNEGSKA (reference sequence). The CDR3 spells CSAGGRGYAFF. The CDR3 coding sequence is TGCAGTGCTGGTGGTCGGGGGTATGCTTTCTTT.

In its sample, this clonotype was seen a few times. This chain connects TRBV4-1 to TRBJ1-1; D gene uncertain. Trimming left V 2 bases short and J 4 bases short, with 11 bases between. CDR1 and CDR2 from the germline V gene are MGHRA and YSYEKL. The CDR3 totals 14 residues. Written as DNA, the CDR3 is TGCGCCAGCAGCCAATGGACGAGATCCACTGAAGCTTTCTTT. It specifies CASSQWTRSTEAFF.

The chain couples TRBV9 to TRBJ2-3; 12 nucleotides align to TRBD1. The CDR3 has 17 amino acids. Trimming removed 3 bases from V and 4 bases from J; junction bases left unmatched: 9. Germline lookup yields CDR1 SGDLS and CDR2 YYNGEE. Here the CDR3 DNA reads TGTGCCAGCAGCGCGACACCGGGACAGGGGGCACCAGATACGCAGTATTTT. Encoded protein: CASSATPGQGAPDTQYF.

The chain recombines TRBV20-1 with TRBJ1-2; 7 nucleotides match TRBD1. Germline CDR1 reads DFQATT; CDR2 reads SNEGSKA (reference sequence). V gave up 2 bases and J gave up 8 bases; unmatched junction bases: 8. This CDR3 spans 13 amino acids. The CDR3 loop reads CSARQQGLGGYTF. The DNA of the CDR3 is TGCAGTGCTAGACAACAGGGGTTAGGGGGCTACACCTTC.

This chain connects TRBV7-9 to TRBJ1-5; 9 bases fit TRBD1. V shed 6 bases, J shed 5 bases, and the junction held 11 bases outside the gene matches. This CDR3 region has 16 residues. Germline V gene lookup returns CDR1 SEHNR and CDR2 FQNEAQ (reference sequence). The CDR3 sequence is CASSEWGDRDHQPQHF. The CDR3 DNA reads TGTGCCAGCAGTGAATGGGGGGACAGGGACCATCAGCCCCAGCATTTT. Looking up the rest from reference TRBV7-9 and TRBJ1-5 gives the full variable domain: DTGVSQNPRHKITKRGQNVTFRCDPISEHNRLYWYRQTLGQGPEFLTYFQNEAQLEKSRLLSDRFSAERPKGSFSTLEIQRTEQGDSAMYLCASSEWGDRDHQPQHFGDGTRLSIL.